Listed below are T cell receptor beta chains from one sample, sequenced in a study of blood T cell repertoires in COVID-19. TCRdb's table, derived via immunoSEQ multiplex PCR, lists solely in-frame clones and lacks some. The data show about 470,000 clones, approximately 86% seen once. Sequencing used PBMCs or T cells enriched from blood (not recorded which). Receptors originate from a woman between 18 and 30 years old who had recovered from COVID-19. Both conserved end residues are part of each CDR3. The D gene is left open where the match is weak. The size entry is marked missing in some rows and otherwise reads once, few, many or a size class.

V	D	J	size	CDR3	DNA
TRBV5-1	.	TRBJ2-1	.	CASSAVEGDQFF	TGCGCCAGCAGCGCCGTCGAGGGGGACCAGTTCTTC
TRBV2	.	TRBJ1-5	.	CASSDRLLRNQPQHF	TGTGCCAGCAGTGACCGACTGCTGCGCAATCAGCCCCAGCATTTT
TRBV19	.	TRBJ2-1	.	CASSIALGGEISYNEQFF	TGTGCCAGTAGTATAGCCTTGGGCGGGGAAATATCCTACAATGAGCAGTTCTTC
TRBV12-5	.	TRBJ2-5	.	CASGRELDGTQYF	TGTGCTAGTGGCCGGGAGCTGGACGGGACCCAGTACTTC
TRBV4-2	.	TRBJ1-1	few	CASSQEGGISTEAFF	TGTGCCAGCAGCCAAGAAGGCGGTATTAGCACTGAAGCTTTCTTT
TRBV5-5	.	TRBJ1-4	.	CASSFGLSREKLFF	TGTGCCAGCAGCTTCGGACTGAGTAGGGAAAAACTGTTTTTT
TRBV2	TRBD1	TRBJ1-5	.	CASRGGQGAQPQHF	TGTGCCAGCAGGGGCGGACAGGGGGCACAGCCCCAGCATTTT
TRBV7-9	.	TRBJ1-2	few	CASSARKGVDNGYTF	TGTGCCAGCAGCGCCCGAAAGGGGGTTGATAATGGCTACACCTTC
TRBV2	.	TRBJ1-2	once	CASSEIRPLGYTF	TGTGCCAGCTCGGAGATTAGGCCCTTGGGCTACACCTTC
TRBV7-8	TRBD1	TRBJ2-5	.	CASSLVRFPGQGQETQYF	TGTGCCAGCAGCTTAGTTCGATTCCCGGGACAGGGGCAAGAGACCCAGTACTTC
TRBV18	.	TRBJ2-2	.	CASSPERRTPVGTGELFF	TGTGCCAGCTCACCCGAACGAAGGACACCGGTCGGTACCGGGGAGCTGTTTTTT
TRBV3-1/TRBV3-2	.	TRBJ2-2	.	CATSARGNTGELFF	TGTGCCACCTCTGCGCGGGGCAACACCGGGGAGCTGTTTTTT
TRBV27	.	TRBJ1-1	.	CASLATRDNTEAFF	TGTGCCAGCCTTGCGACCAGGGATAACACTGAAGCTTTCTTT
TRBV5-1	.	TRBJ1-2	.	CASSLAGLGGYTF	TGCGCCAGCAGCTTGGCAGGGCTAGGGGGCTACACCTTC
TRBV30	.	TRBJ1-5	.	CAWSGFSNQPQHF	TGTGCCTGGAGCGGTTTTAGCAATCAGCCCCAGCATTTT
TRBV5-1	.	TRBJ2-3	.	CASTRGGAEDTQYF	TGCGCCAGCACACGAGGGGGGGCCGAAGATACGCAGTATTTT
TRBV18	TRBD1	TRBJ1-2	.	CASSALRDRETGYYGYTF	TGTGCCAGCTCCGCGCTCCGGGACAGGGAAACTGGGTACTATGGCTACACCTTC
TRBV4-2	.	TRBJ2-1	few	CASSQRRRAGFYNEQFF	TGTGCCAGCAGCCAAAGAAGGCGTGCGGGGTTTTACAATGAGCAGTTCTTC
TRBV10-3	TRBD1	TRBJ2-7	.	CAIRTGTGLYEQYF	TGTGCCATCCGGACCGGGACAGGGCTATACGAGCAGTACTTC
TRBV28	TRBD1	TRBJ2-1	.	CASSPGQVYNEQFF	TGTGCCAGCAGTCCGGGACAGGTCTACAATGAGCAGTTCTTC
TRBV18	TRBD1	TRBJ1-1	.	CASSPSLDRATEAFF	TGTGCCAGCTCACCCTCCCTTGACAGGGCGACTGAAGCTTTCTTT
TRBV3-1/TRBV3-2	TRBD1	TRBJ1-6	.	CASSFGTVNSPLHF	TGTGCCAGCAGTTTCGGGACAGTGAATTCACCCCTCCACTTT
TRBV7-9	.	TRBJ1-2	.	CASSLGPGGYGYTF	TGTGCCAGCAGCTTAGGCCCGGGGGGCTATGGCTACACCTTC
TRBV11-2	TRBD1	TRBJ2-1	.	CASSSWGQGAPNEQFF	TGTGCCAGCAGCTCCTGGGGACAGGGGGCGCCCAATGAGCAGTTCTTC
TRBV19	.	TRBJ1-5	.	CASSIGSRNQPQHF	TGTGCCAGTAGTATCGGTAGCCGCAATCAGCCCCAGCATTTT
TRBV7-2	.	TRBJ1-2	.	CASSLGPKGYGYTF	TGTGCCAGCAGCTTAGGTCCCAAGGGGTATGGCTACACCTTC
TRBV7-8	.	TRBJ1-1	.	CASSLAPLTEAFF	TGTGCCAGCAGCTTAGCCCCCCTCACTGAAGCTTTCTTT
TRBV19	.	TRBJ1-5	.	CASNTGLSNQPQHF	TGTGCCAGTAATACAGGCCTTAGCAATCAGCCCCAGCATTTT
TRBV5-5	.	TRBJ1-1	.	CASSSLGNTEAFF	TGTGCCAGCAGCTCCCTAGGGAACACTGAAGCTTTCTTT
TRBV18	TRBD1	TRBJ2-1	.	CASSGQGQGGSYNEQFF	TGTGCCAGCTCCGGACAGGGACAAGGCGGATCCTACAATGAGCAGTTCTTC
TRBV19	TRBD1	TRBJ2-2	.	CASSIDRVTGELFF	TGTGCCAGTAGTATCGACAGGGTCACCGGGGAGCTGTTTTTT
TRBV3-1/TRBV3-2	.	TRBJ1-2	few	CASSQGGLGDYGYTF	TGTGCCAGCAGCCAAGGGGGGCTCGGTGACTATGGCTACACCTTC
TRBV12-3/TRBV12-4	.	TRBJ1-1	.	CASRDREEAFF	TGTGCCAGCAGGGACAGAGAGGAGGCTTTCTTT
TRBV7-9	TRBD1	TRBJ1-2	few	CASSSPGQAHTF	TGTGCCAGCAGCTCACCGGGACAGGCTCACACCTTC
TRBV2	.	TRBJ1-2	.	CASRERFRSYTF	TGTGCCAGCAGAGAACGTTTCAGGAGCTACACCTTC
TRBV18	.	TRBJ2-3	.	CASSPIDSRTDTQYF	TGTGCCAGCTCACCAATAGACTCCCGCACAGATACGCAGTATTTT
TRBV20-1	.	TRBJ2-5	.	CSAREDRLIGETQYF	TGCAGTGCTCGTGAAGACAGGTTAATAGGAGAGACCCAGTACTTC
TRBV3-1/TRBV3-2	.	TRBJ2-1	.	CASSYDQGNSYNEQFF	TGTGCCAGCAGCTACGACCAGGGCAACTCCTACAATGAGCAGTTCTTC
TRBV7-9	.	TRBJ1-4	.	CASSLPRSGIEKLFF	TGTGCCAGCAGCTTACCGCGGTCGGGTATTGAAAAACTGTTTTTT